This TCR beta chain was recovered during a study of blood T cell repertoires in COVID-19. Background on the study: The cDNA or gDNA used as material had been derived from T cells, B-cell-depleted T cells, or PBMCs.

The germline gives CDR1 MNHNS, CDR2 SASEGT. With V trimmed by 2 bases and J by 8 bases, 9 bases remained unmatched. The CDR3 contains 15 residues. Measured with immunoSEQ multiplex PCR; TCRdb has only the in-frame clones, and not every one. This sample yields approximately 210,000 clones, of which approximately 80% are seen a single time; roughly 7% belongs to the top ten. The sequence came from a woman of 80 years or more with COVID-19, enrolled during active disease. The sample taken for sequencing was peripheral blood. The V and J genes are TRBV6-1 and TRBJ2-4; TRBD2 agrees at 7 bases. The CDR3 loop is CASSEWGGRGDIQYF. The CDR3 region has the DNA TGTGCCAGCAGTGAATGGGGGGGAAGGGGAGACATTCAGTACTTC.